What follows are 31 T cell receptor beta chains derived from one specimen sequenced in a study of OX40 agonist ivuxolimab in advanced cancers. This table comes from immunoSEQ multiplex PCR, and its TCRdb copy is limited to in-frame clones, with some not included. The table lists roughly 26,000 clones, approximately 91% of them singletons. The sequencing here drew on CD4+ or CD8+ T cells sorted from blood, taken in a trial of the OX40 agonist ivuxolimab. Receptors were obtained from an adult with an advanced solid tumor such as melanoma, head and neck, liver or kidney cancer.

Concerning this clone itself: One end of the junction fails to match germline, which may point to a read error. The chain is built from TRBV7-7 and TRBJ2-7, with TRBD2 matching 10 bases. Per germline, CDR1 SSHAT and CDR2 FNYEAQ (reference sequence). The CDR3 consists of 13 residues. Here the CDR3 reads CASSSGGPSEQYF. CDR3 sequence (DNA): TGTGCTAGCAGTAGCGGGGGGCCGAGCGAGCAGTACTTC.

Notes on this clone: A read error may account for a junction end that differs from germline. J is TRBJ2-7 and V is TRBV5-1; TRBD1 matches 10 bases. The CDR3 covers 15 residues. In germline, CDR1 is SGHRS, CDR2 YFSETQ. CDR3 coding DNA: TGCACCAGCAGCTTGGGACAGGGGTTCCTCAGCGAGCAGTACTTC. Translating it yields CTSSLGQGFLSEQYF.

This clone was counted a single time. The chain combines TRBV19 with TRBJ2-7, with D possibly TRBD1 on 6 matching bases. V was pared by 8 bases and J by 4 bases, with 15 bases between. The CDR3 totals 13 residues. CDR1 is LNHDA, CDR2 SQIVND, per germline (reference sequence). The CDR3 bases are TGTGCCAGTTCTGCCCAGCAGGGGTACGAGCAGTACTTC. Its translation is CASSAQQGYEQYF.

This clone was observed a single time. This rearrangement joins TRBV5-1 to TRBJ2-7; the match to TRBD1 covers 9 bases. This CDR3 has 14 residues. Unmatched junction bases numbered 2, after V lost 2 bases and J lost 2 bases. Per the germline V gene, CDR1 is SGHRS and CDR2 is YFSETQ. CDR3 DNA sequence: TGCGCCAGCAGCTTCCGACAGGGGGCCTACGAGCAGTACTTC. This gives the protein CASSFRQGAYEQYF.

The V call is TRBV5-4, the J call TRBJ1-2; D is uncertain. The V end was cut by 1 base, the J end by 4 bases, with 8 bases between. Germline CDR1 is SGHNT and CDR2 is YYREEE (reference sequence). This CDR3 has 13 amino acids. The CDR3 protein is CASSLNQLYGYTF. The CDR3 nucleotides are TGTGCCAGCAGCTTGAATCAGCTCTATGGCTACACCTTC.

CDR3 nucleotides: TGTGCCAGCAGCCAAGATGAAGGACAGTGGCAGTTCTTC. Encoded protein: CASSQDEGQWQFF. The chain employs TRBV4-2 and TRBJ2-1, with D tentatively TRBD1 (6 bases). The CDR3 runs to 13 residues. In germline, CDR1 is LGHNA, CDR2 YNFKEQ. The V and J ends lost 0 bases and 12 bases respectively, with 12 bases between them.

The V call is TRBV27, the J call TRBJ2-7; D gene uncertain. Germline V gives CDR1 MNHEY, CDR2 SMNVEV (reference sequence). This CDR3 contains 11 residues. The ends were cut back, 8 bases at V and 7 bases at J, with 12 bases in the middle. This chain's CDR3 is CASGPLIEQYF. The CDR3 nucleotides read TGTGCCAGCGGTCCCCTGATAGAGCAGTACTTC.

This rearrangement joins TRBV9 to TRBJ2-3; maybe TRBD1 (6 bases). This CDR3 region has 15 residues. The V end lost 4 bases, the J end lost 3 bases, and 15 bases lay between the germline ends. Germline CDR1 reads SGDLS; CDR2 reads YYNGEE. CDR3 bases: TGTGCCAGCAGCCTAGGGGCAGGGGATACAGATACGCAGTATTTT. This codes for CASSLGAGDTDTQYF.

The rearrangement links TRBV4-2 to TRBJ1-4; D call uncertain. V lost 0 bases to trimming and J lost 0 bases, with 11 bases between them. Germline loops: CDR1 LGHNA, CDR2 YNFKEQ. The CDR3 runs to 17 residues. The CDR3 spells CASSQDAGSATNEKLFF. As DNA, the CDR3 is TGTGCCAGCAGCCAAGATGCAGGAAGTGCAACTAATGAAAAACTGTTTTTT.

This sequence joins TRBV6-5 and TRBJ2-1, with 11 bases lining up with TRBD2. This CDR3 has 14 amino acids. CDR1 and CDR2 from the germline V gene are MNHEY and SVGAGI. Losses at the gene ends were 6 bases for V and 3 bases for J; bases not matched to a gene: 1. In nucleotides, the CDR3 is TGTGCCAGCAGCCTAGCGGGAGGCTACAATGAGCAGTTCTTC. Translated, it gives CASSLAGGYNEQFF.

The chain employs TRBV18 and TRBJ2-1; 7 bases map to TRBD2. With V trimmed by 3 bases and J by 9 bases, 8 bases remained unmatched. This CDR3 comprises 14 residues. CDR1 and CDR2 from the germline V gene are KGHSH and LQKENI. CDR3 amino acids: CASSPPGGPPEQFF. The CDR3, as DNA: TGTGCCAGCTCACCTCCGGGGGGACCCCCTGAGCAGTTCTTC.

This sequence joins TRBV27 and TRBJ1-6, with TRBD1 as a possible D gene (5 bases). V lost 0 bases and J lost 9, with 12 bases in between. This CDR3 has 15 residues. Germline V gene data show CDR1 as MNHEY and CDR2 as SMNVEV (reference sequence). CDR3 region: CASSLSVGGGSPLHF. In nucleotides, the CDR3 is TGTGCCAGCAGTTTATCCGTGGGGGGGGGTTCACCCCTCCACTTT.

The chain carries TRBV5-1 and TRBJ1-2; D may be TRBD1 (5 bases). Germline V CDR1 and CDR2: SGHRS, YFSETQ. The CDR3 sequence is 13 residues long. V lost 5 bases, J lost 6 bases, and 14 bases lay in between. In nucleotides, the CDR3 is TGCGCCAGCAGTTACCCTCAGGGCGATGGCTACACCTTC. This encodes CASSYPQGDGYTF.

CDR3: CASSLSGLAGGEQYF. CDR3 sequence (DNA): TGTGCCAGCAGTTTATCAGGGCTAGCGGGGGGCGAGCAGTACTTC. The rearrangement uses TRBV27 and TRBJ2-7; 11 nucleotides line up with TRBD2. Losses at the gene ends were 0 bases for V and 6 bases for J; bases not matched to a gene: 4. Germline V gene sequence: CDR1 MNHEY, CDR2 SMNVEV (reference sequence). The CDR3 loop spans 15 amino acids.

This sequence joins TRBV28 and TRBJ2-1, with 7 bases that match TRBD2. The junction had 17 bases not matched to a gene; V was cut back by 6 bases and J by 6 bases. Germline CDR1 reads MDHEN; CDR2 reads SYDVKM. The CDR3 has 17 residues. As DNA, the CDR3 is TGTGCCAGCAGCAATATCGGACTAGTAGATGGTATCAATGAGCAGTTCTTC. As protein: CASSNIGLVDGINEQFF.

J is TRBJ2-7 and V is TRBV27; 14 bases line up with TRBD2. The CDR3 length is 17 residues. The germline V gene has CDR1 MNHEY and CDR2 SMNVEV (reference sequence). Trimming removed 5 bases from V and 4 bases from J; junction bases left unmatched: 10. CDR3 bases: TGTGCCAGCAGTCACCTCGGACTAGCGGGAGGAGAGTACGAGCAGTACTTC. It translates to CASSHLGLAGGEYEQYF.

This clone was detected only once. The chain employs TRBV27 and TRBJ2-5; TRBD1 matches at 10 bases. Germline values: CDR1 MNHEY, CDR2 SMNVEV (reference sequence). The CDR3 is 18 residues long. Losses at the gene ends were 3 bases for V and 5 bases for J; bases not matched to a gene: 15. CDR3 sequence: CASSFPGTGVGFTETQYF. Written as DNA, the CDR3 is TGTGCCAGCAGTTTTCCCGGGACAGGGGTAGGTTTCACCGAGACCCAGTACTTC.

The CDR3 DNA sequence: TGTGCCAGGCCGGGCGAACTATCTATCGAGCAGTACTTC. It codes for CARPGELSIEQYF. The V gene is TRBV19, the J gene TRBJ2-7; D gene unclear. The CDR3 is made up of 13 amino acids. CDR1 and CDR2 (germline): LNHDA, SQIVND (reference sequence). V lost 9 bases and J lost 6, with 18 bases in between.

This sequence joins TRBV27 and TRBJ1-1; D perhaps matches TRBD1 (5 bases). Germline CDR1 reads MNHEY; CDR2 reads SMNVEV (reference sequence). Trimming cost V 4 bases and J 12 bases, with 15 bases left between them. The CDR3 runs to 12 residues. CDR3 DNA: TGTGCCAGCAGTTCCCCGGGGGGTATGTCTTTCTTT. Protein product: CASSSPGGMSFF.

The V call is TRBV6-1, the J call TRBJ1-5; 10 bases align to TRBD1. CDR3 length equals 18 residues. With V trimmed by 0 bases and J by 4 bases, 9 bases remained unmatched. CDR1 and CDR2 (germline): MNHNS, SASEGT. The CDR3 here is CASSEAFQGQGNNQPQHF. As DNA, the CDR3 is TGTGCCAGCAGTGAAGCCTTTCAGGGACAGGGGAATAATCAGCCCCAGCATTTT.

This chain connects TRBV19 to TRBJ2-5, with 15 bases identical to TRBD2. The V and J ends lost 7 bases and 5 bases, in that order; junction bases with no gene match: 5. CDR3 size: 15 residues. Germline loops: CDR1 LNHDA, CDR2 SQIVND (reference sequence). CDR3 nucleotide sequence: TGTGCCAGTACTCCGGGACTAGCGGGAGGTGAGACCCAGTACTTC. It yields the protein CASTPGLAGGETQYF. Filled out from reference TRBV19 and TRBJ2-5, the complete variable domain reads DGGITQSPKYLFRKEGQNVTLSCEQNLNHDAMYWYRQDPGQGLRLIYYSQIVNDFQKGDIAEGYSVSREKKESFPLTVTSAQKNPTAFYLCASTPGLAGGETQYFGPGTRLLVL.

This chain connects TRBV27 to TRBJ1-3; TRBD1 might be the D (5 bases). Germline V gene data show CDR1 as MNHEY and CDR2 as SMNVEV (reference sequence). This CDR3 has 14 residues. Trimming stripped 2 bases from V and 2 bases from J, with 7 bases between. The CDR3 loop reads CASSLQGTGNTIYF. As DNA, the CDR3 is TGTGCCAGCAGTTTACAGGGAACTGGAAACACCATATATTTT.

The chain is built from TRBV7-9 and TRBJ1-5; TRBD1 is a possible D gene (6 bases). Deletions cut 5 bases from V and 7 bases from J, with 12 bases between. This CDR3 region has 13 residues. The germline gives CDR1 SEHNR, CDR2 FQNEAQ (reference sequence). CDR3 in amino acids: CASSPGGAQPQHF. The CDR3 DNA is TGTGCCAGCAGCCCTGGGGGGGCCCAGCCCCAGCATTTT.

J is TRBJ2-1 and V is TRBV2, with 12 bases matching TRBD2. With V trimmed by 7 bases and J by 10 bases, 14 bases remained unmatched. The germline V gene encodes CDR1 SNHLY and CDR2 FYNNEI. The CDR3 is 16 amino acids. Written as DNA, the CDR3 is TGTGCCAGCACCCAACTTAGACTAGCGGGAGAAGAAGAGCAGTTCTTC. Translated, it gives CASTQLRLAGEEEQFF.

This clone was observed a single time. As DNA, the CDR3 is TGTGCCAGCAGCACGGGACTAGCGGTCGACGAGCAGTACTTC. It codes for CASSTGLAVDEQYF. The chain employs TRBV7-9 and TRBJ2-7, with 11 bases identical to TRBD2. Germline lookup yields CDR1 SEHNR and CDR2 FQNEAQ (reference sequence). The CDR3 is made up of 14 amino acids. The junction had 5 bases not matched to a gene; V was cut back by 5 bases and J by 5 bases. Using reference TRBV7-9 and TRBJ2-7 for the parts outside the CDR3, the full variable domain is DTGVSQNPRHKITKRGQNVTFRCDPISEHNRLYWYRQTLGQGPEFLTYFQNEAQLEKSRLLSDRFSAERPKGSFSTLEIQRTEQGDSAMYLCASSTGLAVDEQYFGPGTRLTVT.

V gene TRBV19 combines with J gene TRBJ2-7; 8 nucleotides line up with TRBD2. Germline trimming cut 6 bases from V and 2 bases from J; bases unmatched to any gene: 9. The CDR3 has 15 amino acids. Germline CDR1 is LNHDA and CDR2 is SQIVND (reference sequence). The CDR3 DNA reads TGTGCCAGTAGGATTACGCGGGGGGACACCTACGAGCAGTACTTC. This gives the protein CASRITRGDTYEQYF.

CDR3 coding DNA: TGTGCCAGCAGTTTCAGGCAGGGACAAGAGACCCAGTACTTC. Residues: CASSFRQGQETQYF. V and J are TRBV27 and TRBJ2-5; D might be TRBD1 (5 bases). Per the germline V gene, CDR1 is MNHEY and CDR2 is SMNVEV (reference sequence). The CDR3 consists of 14 residues. The ends were cut back, 3 bases at V and 2 bases at J, with 10 bases in the middle.

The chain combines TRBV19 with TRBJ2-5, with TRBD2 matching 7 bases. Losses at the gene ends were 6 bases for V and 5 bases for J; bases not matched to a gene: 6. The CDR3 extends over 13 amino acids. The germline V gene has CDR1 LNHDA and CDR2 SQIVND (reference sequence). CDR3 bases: TGTGCCAGTAGCGGGGGGAAGCCTGAGACCCAGTACTTC. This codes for CASSGGKPETQYF.

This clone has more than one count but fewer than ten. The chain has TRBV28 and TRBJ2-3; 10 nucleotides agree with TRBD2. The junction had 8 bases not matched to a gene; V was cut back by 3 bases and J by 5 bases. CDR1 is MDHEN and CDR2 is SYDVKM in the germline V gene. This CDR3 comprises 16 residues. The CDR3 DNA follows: TGTGCCAGCAGTTTCAATAGCGGGGGGCAGGTAGATACGCAGTATTTT. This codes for CASSFNSGGQVDTQYF.

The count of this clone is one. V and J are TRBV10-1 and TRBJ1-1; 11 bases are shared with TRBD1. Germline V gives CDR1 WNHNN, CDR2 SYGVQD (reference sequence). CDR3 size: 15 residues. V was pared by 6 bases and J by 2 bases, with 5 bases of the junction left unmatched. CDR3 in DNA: TGCGCCAGCAGGGTTCGGACAGGGGGCAACACTGAAGCTTTCTTT. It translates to CASRVRTGGNTEAFF.

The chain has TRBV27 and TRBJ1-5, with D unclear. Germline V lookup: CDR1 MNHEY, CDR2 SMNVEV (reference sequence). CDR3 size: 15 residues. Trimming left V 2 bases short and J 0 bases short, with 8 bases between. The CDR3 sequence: CASSLDLGSNQPQHF. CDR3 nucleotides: TGTGCCAGCAGTTTAGACCTCGGTAGCAATCAGCCCCAGCATTTT.